Listed below are T cell receptor beta chains from one sample, sequenced in a study of blood T cells in healthy people across ages. TCRdb used MiXCR to reprocess the 5' RACE reads, holding one entry per CDR3 protein. The sample carries 1 million or so distinct CDR3 sequences, 35% to 55% recorded once. The sequenced sample was blood. These receptors all stem from a woman aged 60-75 years in good health. Both conserved end residues are part of each CDR3. The D gene is left open where the match is weak. Not all rows give a size; the values are once, few, many and, for expanded clones, a class.

D,size,J,V,CDR3,DNA
-,once,TRBJ2-7,TRBV28,CASRGLDSYEQYF,TGTGCCAGCCGAGGGCTAGACTCCTACGAGCAGTACTTC
TRBD1,-,TRBJ1-6,TRBV5-1,CASRPPDRNDSPLHF,TGCGCCAGCAGACCGCCGGACAGGAACGATTCACCCCTCCACTTT
-,-,TRBJ1-2,TRBV30,CAWRTAANYGYTF,TGTGCCTGGAGGACGGCTGCTAACTATGGCTACACCTTC
TRBD2,-,TRBJ2-1,TRBV6-5,CASREGLANYNGQFF,TGTGCCAGCAGAGAGGGACTAGCGAACTACAATGGGCAGTTCTTC
-,few,TRBJ2-1,TRBV6-1,CASSLEGARNEQFF,TGTGCCAGCAGTTTGGAGGGGGCGAGGAATGAGCAGTTCTTC
TRBD2,-,TRBJ2-3,TRBV5-4,CASSLETSATDTQYF,TGTGCCAGCAGCTTGGAGACTAGCGCCACAGATACGCAGTATTTT
-,few,TRBJ2-7,TRBV6-1,CATLGQLYEQYF,TGTGCCACCCTCGGACAGCTCTACGAGCAGTACTTC
-,-,TRBJ2-1,TRBV5-1,CASSLAVGGPSGNYYNEQFF,TGCGCCAGCAGCTTGGCCGTAGGGGGACCCTCAGGGAACTACTACAATGAGCAGTTCTTC
TRBD2,-,TRBJ2-4,TRBV10-3,CAISESIAGGLVEQYF,TGTGCCATCAGTGAGTCAATAGCGGGAGGGCTGGTGGAGCAGTACTTC
-,-,TRBJ2-7,TRBV2,CTSVGDEQYF,TGTACCAGCGTAGGTGACGAGCAGTACTTC
TRBD2,few,TRBJ2-1,TRBV6-5,CASSLGRAGYNEQFF,TGTGCCAGCAGTCTCGGGAGGGCGGGTTACAATGAGCAGTTCTTC
-,-,TRBJ1-2,TRBV25-1,CASSEYAGYGYTF,TGTGCCAGCAGTGAATATGCCGGCTATGGCTACACCTTC
-,once,TRBJ1-5,TRBV20-1,CSALDSRGPWGNQPQHF,TGCAGTGCGCTTGACAGCAGAGGGCCCTGGGGCAATCAGCCCCAGCATTTT
-,few,TRBJ2-3,TRBV12-3/TRBV12-4,CASSFEVNYGDPDTQYF,TGTGCCAGCAGTTTTGAGGTCAACTACGGGGATCCAGATACGCAGTATTTT
-,-,TRBJ2-7,TRBV6-4,CASSPQFFSYNEQYF,TGTGCCAGCAGCCCCCAGTTCTTTTCCTACAATGAGCAGTACTTC
TRBD2,-,TRBJ2-3,TRBV5-1,CASSLDGSGSTDTQYF,TGCGCCAGCAGCTTGGACGGTAGCGGGAGCACAGATACGCAGTATTTT
TRBD2,few,TRBJ2-7,TRBV11-1,CASSDSPGLAGYEQYF,TGTGCCAGCAGCGATTCTCCGGGACTAGCGGGCTACGAGCAGTACTTC
-,few,TRBJ2-5,TRBV9,CASSVGGSTETQYF,TGTGCCAGCAGCGTAGGGGGGAGCACAGAGACCCAGTACTTC
TRBD2,-,TRBJ2-7,TRBV9,CASSEGGGTEQYF,TGTGCCAGCAGCGAAGGCGGGGGTACCGAGCAGTACTTC
-,-,TRBJ1-2,TRBV7-9,CASSLTSSTGNTF,TGTGCCAGCAGCTTAACATCCTCGACTGGCAACACCTTC
-,-,TRBJ2-3,TRBV24-1,CATSESGKNTDTQYF,TGCGCCACCAGTGAATCCGGAAAGAACACAGATACGCAGTATTTT
TRBD2,-,TRBJ2-1,TRBV6-1,CASRPGLAGMFSYNEQFF,TGTGCCAGCAGACCCGGACTAGCGGGCATGTTCTCCTACAATGAGCAGTTCTTC
-,few,TRBJ1-4,TRBV6-6,CASNLRAAGTNEKLFF,TGTGCCAGCAACCTCCGGGCGGCAGGCACTAATGAAAAACTGTTTTTT
-,-,TRBJ2-5,TRBV28,CASSFFGEQETQYF,TGTGCCAGCAGTTTTTTTGGCGAGCAAGAGACCCAGTACTTC
TRBD2,-,TRBJ2-3,TRBV3-1,CASSQESPGLAGVGDTQYF,TGTGCCAGCAGCCAAGAATCCCCTGGACTAGCGGGAGTAGGAGATACGCAGTATTTT
-,-,TRBJ2-2,TRBV29-1,CSVGTENTGELFF,TGCAGCGTCGGGACCGAGAACACCGGGGAGCTGTTTTTT
TRBD1,few,TRBJ2-7,TRBV2,CASQTGLYEQYF,TGTGCCTCCCAGACAGGGCTATACGAGCAGTACTTC
-,-,TRBJ2-1,TRBV7-6,CASSVGGNGQFF,TGTGCCAGCAGCGTAGGTGGGAACGGGCAGTTCTTC
TRBD2,many,TRBJ2-3,TRBV3-1,CASSPAAGGSTDTQYF,TGTGCCAGCAGCCCCGCAGCGGGAGGAAGCACAGATACGCAGTATTTT
TRBD2,-,TRBJ2-7,TRBV4-1,CASSHGLAGVGLFGEQYF,TGCGCCAGCAGCCACGGACTAGCGGGAGTAGGTCTTTTCGGCGAGCAGTACTTC
-,-,TRBJ2-7,TRBV15,CAPSRGRVYEQYF,TGTGCCCCCAGCAGAGGCAGGGTCTACGAGCAGTACTTC
-,-,TRBJ2-5,TRBV18,CASSPSWEETQYF,TGTGCCAGCTCACCCAGCTGGGAAGAGACCCAGTACTTC
TRBD1,-,TRBJ2-7,TRBV29-1,CGVMGATGTGTEQYF,TGCGGCGTTATGGGCGCAACCGGGACAGGGACCGAGCAGTACTTC
TRBD2,-,TRBJ2-7,TRBV5-6,CASSSGLAASRPYEQYF,TGTGCCAGCAGCAGCGGACTAGCGGCCTCCCGTCCGTACGAGCAGTACTTC
TRBD2,few,TRBJ2-3,TRBV20-1,CSSDPGLALHADTQYF,TGCAGTTCTGATCCGGGACTAGCCTTACACGCAGATACGCAGTATTTT
-,few,TRBJ2-5,TRBV5-1,CASSDPGGARETQYF,TGCGCCAGCAGCGACCCTGGCGGGGCGAGAGAGACCCAGTACTTC
TRBD1,-,TRBJ1-6,TRBV27,CASARGQTNSPLHF,TGTGCCAGCGCCCGGGGACAGACTAATTCACCCCTCCACTTT
-,-,TRBJ2-7,TRBV6-6,CASSYLGRGEQYF,TGTGCCAGCAGTTACTTGGGACGGGGCGAGCAGTACTTC
-,few,TRBJ2-1,TRBV18,CASSPPARVGNEQFF,TGTGCCAGCTCACCACCTGCCAGGGTCGGCAATGAGCAGTTCTTC
-,-,TRBJ2-3,TRBV15,CATSRDRLALRTDTQYF,TGTGCCACCAGCAGAGATAGGCTAGCGCTGCGCACAGATACGCAGTATTTT
TRBD2,-,TRBJ2-5,TRBV7-9,CASSLDAASGSETQYF,TGTGCCAGCAGCTTAGATGCGGCTAGCGGGAGTGAGACCCAGTACTTC
-,-,TRBJ2-3,TRBV6-1,CASSEAGGGGTDTQYF,TGTGCCAGCAGTGAAGCAGGGGGGGGTGGCACAGATACGCAGTATTTT
-,-,TRBJ2-7,TRBV20-1,CSARWALYPYEQYF,TGCAGTGCTAGGTGGGCTCTGTATCCCTACGAGCAGTACTTC
TRBD1,-,TRBJ2-1,TRBV20-1,CSANSGTGGINEQFF,TGCAGTGCTAATTCCGGGACAGGGGGCATCAATGAACAGTTCTTC
TRBD2,-,TRBJ2-7,TRBV29-1,CSVEVPGLAGSYEQYF,TGCAGCGTTGAAGTCCCGGGACTAGCGGGTTCCTACGAGCAGTACTTC